The clone carrying this TCR beta chain was observed a handful of times. Germline V lookup: CDR1 DFQATT, CDR2 SNEGSKA (reference sequence). The CDR3 length is 16 residues. V dropped 5 bases and J dropped 2; count of bases not matched to a gene: 9. TCRdb processed the 5' RACE reads anew with MiXCR; each CDR3 protein has one entry. The table has 400,000 to 550,000 distinct CDR3 sequences, less than 25% seen once. This entry is derived from a study of identical twins. The sample also formed part of further work on T cells expressing NK-cell markers.

Material for sequencing was CD4+ T cells sorted from blood. V is TRBV20-1 and J is TRBJ2-3; the match to TRBD2 covers 11 bases. This TCR was sampled from a woman between 18 and 30 years old in good health. This CDR3 is CSAQARLAGNTDTQYF. The DNA for the CDR3 is TGCAGTGCTCAAGCGCGACTAGCGGGGAACACAGATACGCAGTATTTT.